A selection of T cell receptor beta chains follows, all from one sample in a study of identical twins. A single record per CDR3 protein comes from TCRdb applying MiXCR to the 5' RACE reads. The data show some 250,000 distinct CDR3 sequences, 6.5% seen once. The sample was also reused in another study, on T cells expressing NK-cell markers.

Sample: CD8+ T cells sorted from blood. The receptors were gathered from a woman aged 18-29 years in good health. The CDR3 runs from the conserved cysteine through the conserved F or W. D genes are given only for firm matches. Where a row states a size, it is once, few, many or the class of an expanded clone; other rows omit it.

>TRBJ2-2|few|TRBV15|.
CATSRDFGGGHGELFF
TGTGCCACCAGCAGAGATTTCGGAGGCGGGCACGGGGAGCTGTTTTTT
>TRBJ1-1|medium-sized|TRBV20-1|.
CSARGWEGDTEAFF
TGCAGTGCTAGAGGATGGGAGGGGGACACTGAAGCTTTCTTT
>TRBJ2-3|few|TRBV4-3|TRBD2
CASSQEDAAGGTFHTDTQYF
TGCGCCAGCAGCCAAGAGGATGCGGCGGGAGGAACATTCCACACAGATACGCAGTATTTT
>TRBJ1-3|few|TRBV7-9|.
CASSSWKSGNTIYF
TGTGCCAGCAGCTCGTGGAAGTCTGGAAACACCATATATTTT
>TRBJ1-2|many|TRBV29-1|TRBD1
CSVEDRDGYTF
TGCAGCGTTGAGGACAGGGATGGCTACACCTTC
>TRBJ2-4|.|TRBV15|TRBD1
CATSTRTGLTKNIQYF
TGTGCCACCAGCACCCGGACAGGTCTAACCAAAAACATTCAGTACTTC
>TRBJ2-7|.|TRBV20-1|.
CSARDMTSPYEQYF
TGCAGTGCTAGAGATATGACCTCCCCCTACGAGCAGTACTTC
>TRBJ2-7|few|TRBV11-1|TRBD2
CASSPPLAGGPGGPYEQYF
TGTGCCAGCAGCCCACCTCTAGCGGGAGGGCCTGGGGGCCCCTACGAGCAGTACTTC
>TRBJ1-1|many|TRBV12-3/TRBV12-4|.
CAGSTGLHAFF
TGTGCCGGAAGCACAGGATTGCATGCTTTCTTT
>TRBJ1-2|many|TRBV2|.
CASSEGTPYRYGYTF
TGTGCCAGCAGTGAAGGGACTCCTTATCGCTATGGCTACACCTTC
>TRBJ2-7|many|TRBV5-1|.
CASSQSQAVNEQYF
TGCGCCAGCAGCCAGTCCCAGGCGGTAAACGAGCAGTACTTC
>TRBJ2-3|many|TRBV4-3|.
CASSQRTSRDTQYF
TGCGCCAGCAGCCAACGTACTTCTCGGGATACGCAGTATTTT
>TRBJ2-1|many|TRBV11-2|.
CASRSRGDEQFF
TGTGCCTCACGATCCAGGGGCGATGAGCAGTTCTTC
>TRBJ2-7|many|TRBV12-3/TRBV12-4|.
CASSPAGHEQYF
TGTGCCAGCAGTCCCGCCGGGCACGAGCAGTACTTC
>TRBJ1-2|.|TRBV6-5|.
CASSYSEFRNLNGYTF
TGTGCCAGCAGTTACTCCGAATTCAGAAACCTGAATGGCTACACCTTC
>TRBJ1-2|few|TRBV6-1|TRBD1
CASSEIGQGAGYTF
TGTGCCAGCAGTGAAATTGGACAGGGGGCTGGCTACACCTTC
>TRBJ2-4|.|TRBV18|TRBD1
CASSPTDRVNIQYF
TGTGCCAGCTCACCGACCGACAGGGTAAACATTCAGTACTTC
>TRBJ2-3|.|TRBV27|.
CASSFSREAQYF
TGTGCCAGCAGTTTTTCTCGGGAAGCGCAGTATTTT
>TRBJ2-7|.|TRBV6-5|.
CASSLGGAGYEQYF
TGTGCCAGCAGTTTAGGGGGGGCGGGCTACGAGCAGTACTTC
>TRBJ2-6|.|TRBV13|.
CASSLPSTSGANVLTF
TGTGCCAGCAGCTTACCCAGCACCTCTGGGGCCAACGTCCTGACTTTC
>TRBJ1-2|few|TRBV20-1|.
CSARGTGNYGYTF
TGCAGTGCTCGCGGTACAGGGAACTATGGCTACACCTTC
>TRBJ2-3|few|TRBV29-1|TRBD2
CSFTSGVATDTQYF
TGCAGCTTCACTAGCGGGGTCGCCACAGATACGCAGTATTTT
>TRBJ2-3|.|TRBV20-1|TRBD2
CSALSETSGPFTQYF
TGCAGTGCCCTGTCCGAGACTAGCGGTCCTTTTACGCAGTATTTT
>TRBJ2-7|.|TRBV11-3|TRBD1
CASSLGPGQGTEQYF
TGTGCCAGCAGCTTGGGGCCGGGACAGGGCACCGAGCAGTACTTC
>TRBJ1-5|.|TRBV30|.
CAWGGGNQPQHF
TGTGCCTGGGGGGGGGGCAATCAGCCCCAGCATTTT
>TRBJ2-1|.|TRBV11-2|TRBD1
CASSFGDRSYNEQFF
TGTGCCAGCAGCTTCGGGGACAGATCCTACAATGAGCAGTTCTTC
>TRBJ2-5|.|TRBV5-6|.
CASSLTYEAQYF
TGTGCCAGCAGCTTAACTTACGAGGCCCAGTACTTC
>TRBJ2-7|few|TRBV11-2|.
CASSPVRRSYEQYF
TGTGCCAGCAGCCCCGTGCGGAGATCCTACGAGCAGTACTTC
>TRBJ2-7|few|TRBV27|.
CASSWGGGEQYF
TGTGCCAGCAGTTGGGGAGGGGGCGAGCAGTACTTC
>TRBJ1-1|many|TRBV29-1|.
CSVEGGVEAFF
TGCAGCGTTGAGGGCGGCGTTGAAGCTTTCTTT
>TRBJ2-3|.|TRBV14|TRBD1
CASSPGWDSAQDTQYF
TGTGCCAGCAGCCCCGGGTGGGACAGCGCCCAAGATACGCAGTATTTT
>TRBJ2-3|few|TRBV7-9|.
CASSIITDTQYF
TGTGCCAGCAGCATCATCACAGATACGCAGTATTTT
>TRBJ2-7|.|TRBV21-1|.
CASSIQWGQGLSYEQYF
TGTGCCAGCAGCATTCAATGGGGACAGGGACTCTCCTACGAGCAGTACTTC
>TRBJ2-3|.|TRBV9|TRBD2
CASSVGTSATDTQYF
TGTGCCAGCAGCGTAGGAACTAGCGCCACAGATACGCAGTATTTT
>TRBJ1-1|many|TRBV20-1|TRBD1
CSARQGDTEAFF
TGCAGTGCTAGACAGGGGGACACTGAAGCTTTCTTT
>TRBJ1-1|.|TRBV9|TRBD1
CASRDDRGSEAFF
TGTGCCAGCAGGGACGACAGGGGGTCTGAAGCTTTCTTT
>TRBJ1-2|.|TRBV18|.
CASSSLTGLYGYTF
TGTGCCAGCTCGTCCTTAACAGGGCTCTATGGCTACACCTTC
>TRBJ2-1|many|TRBV12-3/TRBV12-4|TRBD2
CASRRLAGVSYNEQFF
TGTGCCAGCAGACGACTAGCGGGGGTTTCCTACAATGAGCAGTTCTTC
>TRBJ2-3|few|TRBV18|TRBD2
CASSPRSGWRLAGPTNTQYF
TGTGCCAGCTCACCTCGATCAGGGTGGAGACTAGCGGGTCCCACGAATACGCAGTATTTT
>TRBJ2-1|many|TRBV3-1|TRBD1
CASSRGTGIYNEQFF
TGTGCCAGCAGCCGTGGGACAGGGATTTACAATGAGCAGTTCTTC
>TRBJ2-1|many|TRBV7-9|.
CASSPDSENEQFF
TGTGCCAGCAGCCCCGACTCCGAGAATGAGCAGTTCTTC
>TRBJ1-5|many|TRBV6-1|.
CASSIGTPGGNQPQHF
TGTGCCAGCTCAATCGGGACACCTGGGGGGAATCAGCCCCAGCATTTT
>TRBJ2-1|.|TRBV7-9|.
CASSLEGFHNEQFF
TGTGCCAGCAGCTTAGAGGGTTTCCACAATGAGCAGTTCTTC
>TRBJ2-1|.|TRBV12-3/TRBV12-4|TRBD2
CASRPSLAGGRDNEQFF
TGTGCCAGCAGACCTAGTCTAGCGGGGGGGCGAGATAATGAGCAGTTCTTC
>TRBJ2-3|.|TRBV11-2|.
CASSLGPGGTDTQYF
TGTGCCAGCAGCTTAGGTCCGGGGGGCACAGATACGCAGTATTTT
>TRBJ1-2|many|TRBV9|.
CASSALSEGRGPDTF
TGTGCCAGCAGCGCACTTAGTGAAGGACGCGGTCCGGACACCTTC
>TRBJ1-1|few|TRBV5-6|.
CASSLRYRAAKTEAFF
TGTGCCAGCAGCTTGCGTTACAGGGCGGCGAAGACTGAAGCTTTCTTT
>TRBJ2-7|.|TRBV27|.
CASSLSSTYEQYF
TGTGCCAGCAGTTTATCCAGCACCTACGAGCAGTACTTC
>TRBJ2-1|.|TRBV6-5|TRBD2
CASSYRGVGNEQFF
TGTGCCAGCAGTTACCGGGGGGTTGGCAATGAGCAGTTCTTC
>TRBJ2-1|few|TRBV19|.
CASSILTDYNEQFF
TGTGCCAGTAGTATACTTACAGACTACAATGAGCAGTTCTTC
>TRBJ2-1|many|TRBV7-8|.
CASSLVGGNEQFF
TGTGCCAGCAGCTTAGTTGGGGGGAATGAGCAGTTCTTC
>TRBJ2-3|many|TRBV10-3|.
CATQGSPDTQYF
TGTGCCACCCAAGGGAGCCCAGATACGCAGTATTTT
>TRBJ2-4|few|TRBV7-2|TRBD2
CASSLVGRGAKNIQYF
TGTGCCAGCAGCTTAGTCGGGAGGGGGGCCAAAAACATTCAGTACTTC
>TRBJ2-1|few|TRBV12-3/TRBV12-4|.
CASSFSPGYNEQFF
TGTGCCAGCAGTTTTTCCCCAGGCTACAATGAGCAGTTCTTC
>TRBJ2-7|many|TRBV14|.
CASSQTGTQTYEQYF
TGTGCCAGCAGCCAAACCGGGACACAGACCTACGAGCAGTACTTC
>TRBJ2-5|.|TRBV7-6|TRBD1
CASSLDLRTGDLETQYF
TGTGCCAGCAGCTTAGACCTCCGGACAGGGGACTTGGAGACCCAGTACTTC
>TRBJ2-1|.|TRBV5-1|TRBD2
CASSLGLARNNEQFF
TGCGCCAGCAGCTTGGGACTAGCTCGAAACAATGAGCAGTTCTTC
>TRBJ2-1|.|TRBV9|TRBD2
CASSVEGLALDEQFF
TGTGCCAGCAGCGTAGAGGGACTAGCGTTGGATGAGCAGTTCTTC
>TRBJ2-7|.|TRBV7-9|TRBD2
CASSLPTSANYEQYF
TGTGCCAGCAGCTTACCGACTAGCGCAAACTACGAGCAGTACTTC
>TRBJ1-3|.|TRBV7-9|.
CASSLGQASSGNTIYF
TGTGCCAGCAGCTTAGGACAGGCGAGCTCTGGAAACACCATATATTTT